These T cell receptor beta chains were read from a single sample in a study of CD8 T cells in Susac syndrome. From the immunoSEQ multiplex PCR reads, TCRdb called clonotypes with MiXCR, one entry per CDR3 protein. The data hold some 110,000 distinct CDR3 sequences, with approximately 94% observed a single time. Sequenced: CD8+ T cells from PBMCs. These receptors were taken from a human donor with Susac syndrome. Each CDR3 is given without its conserved first and last residue. Fields, in order: clone size, V gene, J gene, CDR3 protein. Only part of the rows carry a size: once, few, many, or a class if the clone is expanded.

size: -; V: TRBV29-1; J: TRBJ1-1; CDR3: SVEDGEGTEAF
size: -; V: TRBV12-3/TRBV12-4; J: TRBJ2-5; CDR3: ANESSSGSKIQETQY
size: -; V: TRBV12-3/TRBV12-4; J: TRBJ2-5; CDR3: ASSPRGSGEETQY
size: -; V: TRBV7-6; J: TRBJ2-5; CDR3: ASSPPAESTY
size: -; V: TRBV7-8; J: TRBJ1-1; CDR3: ASSLEGAAMNTEAF
size: once; V: TRBV27; J: TRBJ2-7; CDR3: ASSLGRGTYEQY
size: -; V: TRBV19; J: TRBJ2-2; CDR3: AGAPTENTGELF
size: -; V: TRBV29-1; J: TRBJ1-2; CDR3: SVPPKANYGYT
size: -; V: TRBV4-1; J: TRBJ1-2; CDR3: ASSQESGANYGYT
size: -; V: TRBV15; J: TRBJ2-1; CDR3: ATSRGREQF
size: once; V: TRBV3-1; J: TRBJ2-3; CDR3: ASSQESGREADTQY
size: -; V: TRBV27; J: TRBJ2-5; CDR3: ASSLSTTGDGAQY
size: -; V: TRBV25-1; J: TRBJ2-7; CDR3: ASSKDRSYEQY
size: -; V: TRBV2; J: TRBJ1-4; CDR3: ASSDIRTESLGKLF
size: -; V: TRBV2; J: TRBJ2-5; CDR3: ASSTETQY
size: once; V: TRBV12-3/TRBV12-4; J: TRBJ1-4; CDR3: ASTMTPLNEKLF
size: -; V: TRBV29-1; J: TRBJ1-1; CDR3: SVVEGVAF
size: -; V: TRBV12-5; J: TRBJ2-1; CDR3: ASEGEKTLQLEQF
size: -; V: TRBV29-1; J: TRBJ2-7; CDR3: SAVGDRGWEQY
size: once; V: TRBV9; J: TRBJ2-1; CDR3: ASSFSGGTYNEQF
size: -; V: TRBV21-1; J: TRBJ2-7; CDR3: ASRATRDPYEQY
size: -; V: TRBV7-9; J: TRBJ1-2; CDR3: ASSPLGDGYGYT
size: -; V: TRBV20-1; J: TRBJ2-7; CDR3: SARVWGGDPYEQY
size: once; V: TRBV6-2/TRBV6-3; J: TRBJ2-7; CDR3: ASTELGSLYEQY
size: -; V: TRBV27; J: TRBJ2-7; CDR3: ASSLSSSAYEQY
size: -; V: TRBV9; J: TRBJ2-5; CDR3: ASSVGEGPETQY
size: -; V: TRBV29-1; J: TRBJ1-1; CDR3: SVQGGSWGANTEAF
size: -; V: TRBV24-1; J: TRBJ2-1; CDR3: ATSGSGQRPNEQF
size: -; V: TRBV6-5; J: TRBJ2-7; CDR3: ASSSSTYSYEQY
size: -; V: TRBV5-1; J: TRBJ2-7; CDR3: ASSLESGQRGEQY
size: few; V: TRBV5-1; J: TRBJ2-7; CDR3: ASSFEGYEQY
size: -; V: TRBV7-9; J: TRBJ2-3; CDR3: ASSDSGGADDTQY
size: -; V: TRBV5-4; J: TRBJ2-5; CDR3: ASSFSGRGAETQY
size: -; V: TRBV6-4; J: TRBJ1-2; CDR3: ASSEGGQSYGYT
size: -; V: TRBV20-1; J: TRBJ2-7; CDR3: SASSVGPSSYEQY
size: -; V: TRBV5-4; J: TRBJ1-2; CDR3: ASSLTGGGDYGYT
size: -; V: TRBV29-1; J: TRBJ2-3; CDR3: SGDRGGTDTQY
size: -; V: TRBV20-1; J: TRBJ2-7; CDR3: SAVGGGATYEQY
size: -; V: TRBV20-1; J: TRBJ1-1; CDR3: SARAEEINTEAF
size: -; V: TRBV12-3/TRBV12-4; J: TRBJ1-1; CDR3: ASSWGTGVDTEAF
size: -; V: TRBV11-2; J: TRBJ1-4; CDR3: ASSLVGSTNEKLF
size: -; V: TRBV19; J: TRBJ1-1; CDR3: ASKLGNTEAF
size: -; V: TRBV4-1; J: TRBJ1-6; CDR3: ASSQEWTANSPLH
size: -; V: TRBV29-1; J: TRBJ2-1; CDR3: SGLGTSGGGEQF
size: -; V: TRBV10-2; J: TRBJ1-1; CDR3: ASGDVEAF
size: -; V: TRBV4-1; J: TRBJ2-3; CDR3: ASSQDWRSTDTQY